Given below is one T cell receptor beta chain in context. The CDR3 runs to 16 residues. The V gene's germline CDR1 is MNHEY and CDR2 SMNVEV (reference sequence). V was pared by 5 bases and J by 2 bases, with 7 bases of the junction left unmatched. The data originate from a study of blood T cell repertoires in COVID-19. Generated by immunoSEQ multiplex PCR, the TCRdb table keeps only in-frame clones and is missing some. The sample has tens of thousands of clones, around 86% seen once. The rearrangement uses TRBV27 and TRBJ2-1; 9 bases are shared with TRBD2. The clonotype originates from a man under 40 with acute or convalescent COVID-19. The specimen sequenced was peripheral blood. The CDR3 loop reads CASSPSSGNTYNEQFF. The CDR3 bases are TGTGCCAGCAGTCCCTCTAGCGGGAATACCTACAATGAGCAGTTCTTC.